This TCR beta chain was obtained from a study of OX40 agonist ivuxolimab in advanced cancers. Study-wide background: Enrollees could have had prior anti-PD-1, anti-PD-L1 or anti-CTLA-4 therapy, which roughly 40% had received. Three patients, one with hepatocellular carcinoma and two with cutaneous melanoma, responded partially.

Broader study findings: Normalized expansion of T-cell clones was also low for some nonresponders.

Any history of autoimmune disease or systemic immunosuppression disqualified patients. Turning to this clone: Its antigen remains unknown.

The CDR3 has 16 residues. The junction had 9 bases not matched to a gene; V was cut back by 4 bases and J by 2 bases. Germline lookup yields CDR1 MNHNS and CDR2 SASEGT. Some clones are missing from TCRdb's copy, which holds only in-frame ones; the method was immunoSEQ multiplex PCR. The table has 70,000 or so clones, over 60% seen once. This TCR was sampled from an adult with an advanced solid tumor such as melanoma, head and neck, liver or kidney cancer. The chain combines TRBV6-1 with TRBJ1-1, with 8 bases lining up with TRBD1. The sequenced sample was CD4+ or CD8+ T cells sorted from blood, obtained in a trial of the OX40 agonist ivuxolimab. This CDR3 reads CASSGQGSTINTEAFF. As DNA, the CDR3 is TGTGCCAGCAGTGGACAGGGGAGTACGATCAACACTGAAGCTTTCTTT.